This TCR beta chain came from a study of cytomegalovirus exposure and HLA in healthy donors. The study, taken as a whole, reports: The authors enumerated over 150 TCR beta chains as linked to cytomegalovirus. It was reported in a later analysis that an Asian-associated ancestry cluster showed fewer N-insertions than the roughly 670-donor mean. Prediction of most subjects' HLA-A and HLA-B alleles by TCR beta sequences was reportedly accurate.

The CDR3 has 13 residues. Trimming removed 11 bases at V and 9 bases at J, with 23 bases between. In germline, CDR1 is MGHDK, CDR2 SYGVNS. PCR amplification relied on 60 Vbeta primers (plus 13 Jbeta primers). Sequenced by immunoSEQ multiplex PCR; TCRdb stores in-frame clones only, minus some. The sample holds about 85,000 clones, over 75% seen once. As for this clone: Antigen: not known.

Sequencing was done on a sample of PBMCs. V usage is TRBV25-1 and J usage is TRBJ2-7; D is possibly TRBD2 (6 bases). This receptor was identified in a boy younger than 18 in good health and CMV-seronegative. CDR3 DNA: TGTGCCTCGTTTGGAGGGGTGTTACGAGGGCAGTACTTC. Translated, it gives CASFGGVLRGQYF.